This is a list of T cell receptor beta chains from one sample in a study of blood T cell repertoires in COVID-19. Sequenced by immunoSEQ multiplex PCR; TCRdb stores in-frame clones only, minus some. Among about 130,000 clones listed, roughly 77% were seen once. Sample: peripheral blood. These receptors came from a woman in her 70s with COVID-19, enrolled during active disease. Both conserved end residues are part of each CDR3. Fields, in order: clone size, D gene, J gene, V gene, CDR3 protein, CDR3 DNA. The D gene is left open where the match is weak. Rows give clone size only sometimes, using once, few, many, or a class for an expanded clone.

clone size: -; D gene: -; J gene: TRBJ1-6; V gene: TRBV5-4; CDR3 protein: CASSLEREQGSPLHF; CDR3 DNA: TGTGCCAGCAGCTTGGAGCGGGAACAAGGTTCACCCCTCCACTTT
clone size: -; D gene: TRBD1; J gene: TRBJ1-2; V gene: TRBV5-6; CDR3 protein: CASSWLQGASNYGYTF; CDR3 DNA: TGTGCCAGCAGCTGGTTGCAGGGGGCATCTAACTATGGCTACACCTTC
clone size: -; D gene: TRBD1; J gene: TRBJ1-5; V gene: TRBV19; CDR3 protein: CASSSTGVRQPQHF; CDR3 DNA: TGTGCCAGTAGTTCGACAGGGGTTCGACAGCCCCAGCATTTT
clone size: -; D gene: -; J gene: TRBJ1-1; V gene: TRBV15; CDR3 protein: CATSRGEVKTEAFF; CDR3 DNA: TGTGCCACCAGCAGAGGAGAAGTAAAAACTGAAGCTTTCTTT
clone size: -; D gene: TRBD1; J gene: TRBJ1-1; V gene: TRBV7-9; CDR3 protein: CASSQGDREYTEAFF; CDR3 DNA: TGTGCCAGCAGCCAGGGGGACAGGGAATACACTGAAGCTTTCTTT
clone size: -; D gene: -; J gene: TRBJ1-1; V gene: TRBV29-1; CDR3 protein: CSVEERVRGTEAFF; CDR3 DNA: TGCAGCGTTGAAGAACGAGTTCGGGGGACTGAAGCTTTCTTT
clone size: -; D gene: -; J gene: TRBJ2-2; V gene: TRBV11-2; CDR3 protein: CASSLADFNTGELFF; CDR3 DNA: TGTGCCAGCAGCTTAGCAGACTTTAACACCGGGGAGCTGTTTTTT
clone size: -; D gene: -; J gene: TRBJ1-2; V gene: TRBV11-2; CDR3 protein: CASSAPREGIVHGYTF; CDR3 DNA: TGTGCCAGCAGCGCACCGAGGGAAGGGATAGTCCATGGCTACACCTTC
clone size: -; D gene: TRBD1; J gene: TRBJ1-1; V gene: TRBV6-5; CDR3 protein: CASSYTGTDNEAFF; CDR3 DNA: TGTGCCAGCAGCTACACCGGGACAGACAATGAAGCTTTCTTT
clone size: few; D gene: -; J gene: TRBJ1-2; V gene: TRBV28; CDR3 protein: CASTPGGGAYGYTF; CDR3 DNA: TGTGCCAGCACCCCCGGGGGGGGCGCCTATGGCTACACCTTC
clone size: few; D gene: -; J gene: TRBJ1-1; V gene: TRBV23-1; CDR3 protein: CARGGAWGTEAFF; CDR3 DNA: TGCGCCAGGGGGGGAGCATGGGGCACTGAAGCTTTCTTT
clone size: -; D gene: -; J gene: TRBJ2-6; V gene: TRBV2; CDR3 protein: CASSEFQGRSGANVLTF; CDR3 DNA: TGTGCCAGCAGTGAATTCCAGGGGCGGTCTGGGGCCAACGTCCTGACTTTC
clone size: -; D gene: TRBD2; J gene: TRBJ2-2; V gene: TRBV6-5; CDR3 protein: CASSYFGGGFTGELFF; CDR3 DNA: TGTGCCAGCAGTTATTTCGGCGGGGGATTCACCGGGGAGCTGTTTTTT
clone size: -; D gene: -; J gene: TRBJ2-2; V gene: TRBV10-3; CDR3 protein: CAIRRNTGELFF; CDR3 DNA: TGTGCCATCAGGAGAAACACCGGGGAGCTGTTTTTT
clone size: -; D gene: TRBD2; J gene: TRBJ2-2; V gene: TRBV7-2; CDR3 protein: CASRNGRSGELFF; CDR3 DNA: TGTGCCAGCAGAAACGGGAGGTCCGGGGAGCTGTTTTTT
clone size: -; D gene: TRBD1; J gene: TRBJ2-7; V gene: TRBV5-1; CDR3 protein: CASSSRQGNYEQYF; CDR3 DNA: TGCGCCAGCAGCTCCCGACAGGGGAACTACGAGCAGTACTTC
clone size: few; D gene: TRBD1; J gene: TRBJ1-2; V gene: TRBV9; CDR3 protein: CASSVDDRGIYTF; CDR3 DNA: TGTGCCAGCAGCGTGGACGACAGGGGAATCTACACCTTC
clone size: -; D gene: TRBD1; J gene: TRBJ2-7; V gene: TRBV7-9; CDR3 protein: CASSLAPLGQGRPYEQYF; CDR3 DNA: TGTGCCAGCAGCTTAGCCCCCCTGGGACAGGGGCGGCCCTACGAGCAGTACTTC
clone size: -; D gene: TRBD2; J gene: TRBJ2-1; V gene: TRBV24-1; CDR3 protein: CATSDPPLAGRSSYNEQFF; CDR3 DNA: TGTGCCACCAGTGACCCCCCCCTAGCGGGGCGGAGCTCCTACAATGAGCAGTTCTTC
clone size: -; D gene: -; J gene: TRBJ2-7; V gene: TRBV7-8; CDR3 protein: CASSRGAAGGYVEQYF; CDR3 DNA: TGTGCCAGCAGCCGAGGGGCCGCCGGGGGATACGTAGAGCAGTACTTC
clone size: once; D gene: -; J gene: TRBJ1-1; V gene: TRBV6-5; CDR3 protein: CASRGSRVANTEAFF; CDR3 DNA: TGTGCCAGCAGAGGATCGAGGGTGGCGAACACTGAAGCTTTCTTT
clone size: -; D gene: -; J gene: TRBJ2-1; V gene: TRBV7-2; CDR3 protein: CASSTFREEQFF; CDR3 DNA: TGTGCCAGCAGCACGTTCCGGGAGGAGCAGTTCTTC
clone size: few; D gene: -; J gene: TRBJ1-2; V gene: TRBV5-1; CDR3 protein: CASSPDTYYGYTF; CDR3 DNA: TGCGCCAGCAGCCCGGACACCTACTATGGCTACACCTTC
clone size: -; D gene: -; J gene: TRBJ1-1; V gene: TRBV7-9; CDR3 protein: CASSPDSQNTEAFF; CDR3 DNA: TGTGCCAGCAGCCCGGACAGCCAGAACACTGAAGCTTTCTTT
clone size: -; D gene: -; J gene: TRBJ1-1; V gene: TRBV2; CDR3 protein: CASRARGNTEAFF; CDR3 DNA: TGTGCCAGCAGGGCCAGGGGGAACACTGAAGCTTTCTTT
clone size: -; D gene: -; J gene: TRBJ1-1; V gene: TRBV24-1; CDR3 protein: CATSVTTEAFF; CDR3 DNA: TGTGCCACCAGTGTTACAACTGAAGCTTTCTTT
clone size: -; D gene: TRBD1; J gene: TRBJ2-7; V gene: TRBV5-6; CDR3 protein: CASSQTGVASYEQYF; CDR3 DNA: TGTGCCAGCAGCCAAACAGGGGTAGCATCCTACGAGCAGTACTTC
clone size: -; D gene: -; J gene: TRBJ1-5; V gene: TRBV30; CDR3 protein: CAWSLVEDQPQHF; CDR3 DNA: TGTGCCTGGAGTCTGGTTGAGGATCAGCCCCAGCATTTT
clone size: -; D gene: TRBD2; J gene: TRBJ2-3; V gene: TRBV29-1; CDR3 protein: CSVPWGAGLTDTQYF; CDR3 DNA: TGCAGCGTGCCCTGGGGAGCGGGACTCACAGATACGCAGTATTTT
clone size: -; D gene: TRBD2; J gene: TRBJ2-1; V gene: TRBV5-1; CDR3 protein: CATGGGADNEQFF; CDR3 DNA: TGCGCCACGGGCGGGGGGGCGGACAATGAGCAGTTCTTC
clone size: -; D gene: -; J gene: TRBJ1-6; V gene: TRBV9; CDR3 protein: CASSAAGTNSPLHF; CDR3 DNA: TGTGCCAGCAGCGCAGCGGGAACTAATTCACCCCTCCACTTT
clone size: -; D gene: -; J gene: TRBJ1-1; V gene: TRBV7-8; CDR3 protein: CASSLGRNRVFSTEAFF; CDR3 DNA: TGTGCCAGCAGCCTAGGTAGGAATCGGGTTTTTTCCACTGAAGCTTTCTTT
clone size: once; D gene: -; J gene: TRBJ2-5; V gene: TRBV5-4; CDR3 protein: CASSLSGGQETQYF; CDR3 DNA: TGTGCCAGCAGCTTGAGTGGAGGGCAAGAGACCCAGTACTTC
clone size: -; D gene: TRBD1; J gene: TRBJ1-2; V gene: TRBV2; CDR3 protein: CASSEIGFVGGTALNYGYTF; CDR3 DNA: TGTGCCAGCAGTGAAATCGGGTTTGTTGGAGGGACAGCCCTCAACTATGGCTACACCTTC
clone size: -; D gene: -; J gene: TRBJ1-5; V gene: TRBV6-2/TRBV6-3; CDR3 protein: CASSYSSFSQPQHF; CDR3 DNA: TGTGCCAGCAGTTACTCGTCGTTTTCTCAGCCCCAGCATTTT
clone size: few; D gene: TRBD1; J gene: TRBJ2-7; V gene: TRBV24-1; CDR3 protein: CATSSGGSFYEQYF; CDR3 DNA: TGTGCCACCAGTTCAGGGGGCAGCTTCTACGAGCAGTACTTC
clone size: -; D gene: -; J gene: TRBJ1-2; V gene: TRBV4-3; CDR3 protein: CASKGFHGYTF; CDR3 DNA: TGCGCCAGCAAGGGGTTCCATGGCTACACCTTC
clone size: -; D gene: -; J gene: TRBJ1-1; V gene: TRBV7-2; CDR3 protein: CASRPDRENTEAFF; CDR3 DNA: TGTGCCAGCAGACCAGACAGAGAGAACACTGAAGCTTTCTTT
clone size: few; D gene: -; J gene: TRBJ1-2; V gene: TRBV20-1; CDR3 protein: CSGALEYGYTF; CDR3 DNA: TGCAGTGGTGCCTTGGAGTATGGCTACACCTTC
clone size: -; D gene: TRBD1; J gene: TRBJ2-7; V gene: TRBV30; CDR3 protein: CAWSVGTGTSEQYF; CDR3 DNA: TGTGCCTGGAGTGTGGGGACAGGGACATCCGAGCAGTACTTC
clone size: -; D gene: TRBD1; J gene: TRBJ2-1; V gene: TRBV19; CDR3 protein: CASSPQDRGHNEQFF; CDR3 DNA: TGTGCCAGTAGTCCTCAGGACAGGGGTCACAATGAGCAGTTCTTC
clone size: -; D gene: -; J gene: TRBJ1-4; V gene: TRBV7-9; CDR3 protein: CASSPMGGGAYEKLFF; CDR3 DNA: TGTGCCAGCAGCCCCATGGGGGGGGGCGCATATGAAAAACTGTTTTTT
clone size: few; D gene: -; J gene: TRBJ2-3; V gene: TRBV2; CDR3 protein: CASSFDLATPSWTQYF; CDR3 DNA: TGTGCCAGCAGCTTTGACCTAGCGACACCTTCTTGGACGCAGTATTTT
clone size: -; D gene: TRBD1; J gene: TRBJ1-1; V gene: TRBV15; CDR3 protein: CATSRAEQGKPEAFF; CDR3 DNA: TGTGCCACCAGCAGAGCCGAACAGGGGAAGCCTGAAGCTTTCTTT
clone size: -; D gene: TRBD2; J gene: TRBJ2-7; V gene: TRBV6-1; CDR3 protein: CASSESGLARRGSYEQYF; CDR3 DNA: TGTGCCAGCAGTGAATCGGGACTAGCTCGGCGAGGATCCTACGAGCAGTACTTC
clone size: -; D gene: -; J gene: TRBJ1-1; V gene: TRBV7-2; CDR3 protein: CASSPLWIQGNTEAFF; CDR3 DNA: TGTGCCAGCAGCCCGCTGTGGATTCAGGGGAACACTGAAGCTTTCTTT
clone size: -; D gene: TRBD1; J gene: TRBJ2-5; V gene: TRBV7-2; CDR3 protein: CASSPTSGTGKETQYF; CDR3 DNA: TGTGCCAGCAGCCCAACGTCAGGGACAGGGAAAGAGACCCAGTACTTC
clone size: -; D gene: -; J gene: TRBJ2-7; V gene: TRBV6-5; CDR3 protein: CASSYSSQGSYEQYF; CDR3 DNA: TGTGCCAGCAGTTACTCTTCTCAGGGATCCTACGAGCAGTACTTC
clone size: -; D gene: TRBD1; J gene: TRBJ1-6; V gene: TRBV4-2; CDR3 protein: CASSPQGDFNNSPLHF; CDR3 DNA: TGTGCCAGCAGCCCCCAGGGGGACTTCAATAATTCACCCCTCCACTTT